This T cell receptor beta chain was recorded in a study of blood T cell repertoires in COVID-19. At the level of the study: Specimens from acute and convalescent COVID-19 originated in the United States, Italy and Spain.

This clone was picked up one time. The repertoire was sequenced with immunoSEQ multiplex PCR; TCRdb's copy has only in-frame clones and lacks some. Of 180,000 or so clones detected, approximately 86% appear once; the ten largest clones hold around 0.99%. Sequencing used peripheral blood. This receptor was taken from a man younger than 35 with acute or convalescent COVID-19.

DNA of the CDR3: TGTGCCAGCAGCTTAGTGCAGGGGGCTATCTATGGCTACACCTTC. This encodes CASSLVQGAIYGYTF. The V and J genes are TRBV7-9 and TRBJ1-2, with 8 bases identical to TRBD1. The CDR3 is 15 residues long. Germline lookup yields CDR1 SEHNR and CDR2 FQNEAQ (reference sequence). J lost 4 bases, V lost 1 base, and 5 bases had no gene match. Full variable domain (outside the CDR3, taken from reference TRBV7-9 and TRBJ1-2): DTGVSQNPRHKITKRGQNVTFRCDPISEHNRLYWYRQTLGQGPEFLTYFQNEAQLEKSRLLSDRFSAERPKGSFSTLEIQRTEQGDSAMYLCASSLVQGAIYGYTFGSGTRLTVV.